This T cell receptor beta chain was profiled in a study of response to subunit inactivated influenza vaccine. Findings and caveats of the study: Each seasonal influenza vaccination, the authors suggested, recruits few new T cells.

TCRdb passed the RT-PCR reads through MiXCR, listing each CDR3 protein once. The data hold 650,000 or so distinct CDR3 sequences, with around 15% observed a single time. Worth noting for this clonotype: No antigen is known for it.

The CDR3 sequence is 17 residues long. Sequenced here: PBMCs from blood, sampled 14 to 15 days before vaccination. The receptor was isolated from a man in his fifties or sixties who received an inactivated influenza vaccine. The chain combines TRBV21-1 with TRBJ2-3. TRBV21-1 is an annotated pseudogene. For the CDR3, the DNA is TGTGCCAGCAGCACCTCAAATGGTTGGGGAATGACAGATACGCAGTATTTT. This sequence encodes CASSTSNGWGMTDTQYF.